The T cell receptor (beta chain) under discussion was sequenced for a study of blood T cells in healthy people across ages. Study outcomes and limitations: Among T cells, TCR beta diversity per million cells dropped roughly linearly as age rose. No one knew whether donors had CMV, which possibly confounded expanded clonotype changes. Greater diversity and more naive CD4+ cells were seen in long-lived donors than in aged donors.

Primed by a sample-barcoded 5' primer and a J-beta primer mix, a second PCR proceeded for roughly 6 to 12 cycles. From the 5' RACE reads, TCRdb called clonotypes with MiXCR, one entry per CDR3 protein. This sample carries 1,800,000 or so distinct CDR3 sequences, roughly 43% of them seen once, and the ten largest clones take under 25%. The study isolated at least 6 million PBMCs from each sample. This clonotype showed up many times. What it binds is not known. The sample comprised blood. The source is a human donor in good health.

CDR3 in DNA: TGCAGCGCACTCGGTGAGGGAACAGATACGCAGTATTTT. As protein: CSALGEGTDTQYF. The chain links TRBV29-1 to TRBJ2-3, with a weak D call TRBD2 (5 bases). The germline V and J ends were trimmed by 7 bases and 3 bases, with 14 bases remaining between them. The CDR3 consists of 13 residues. The germline V gene encodes CDR1 SQVTM and CDR2 ANQGSEA.